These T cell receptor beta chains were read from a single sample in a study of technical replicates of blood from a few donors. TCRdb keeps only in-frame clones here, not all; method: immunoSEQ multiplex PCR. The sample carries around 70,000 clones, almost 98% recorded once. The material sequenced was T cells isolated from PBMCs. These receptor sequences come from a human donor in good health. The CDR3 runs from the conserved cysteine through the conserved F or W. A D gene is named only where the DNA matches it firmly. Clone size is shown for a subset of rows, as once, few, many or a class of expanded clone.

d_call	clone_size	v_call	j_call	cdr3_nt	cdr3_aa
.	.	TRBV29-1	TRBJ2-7	TGCAGCGTTGATCGGGGTTACGAGCAGTACTTC	CSVDRGYEQYF
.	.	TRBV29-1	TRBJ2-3	TGCAGCGTCCTAAATCCTAACACAGATACGCAGTATTTT	CSVLNPNTDTQYF
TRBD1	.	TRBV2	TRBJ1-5	TGTGCCAGCTCGGGACAGGGTGCGAATCAGCCCCAGCATTTT	CASSGQGANQPQHF
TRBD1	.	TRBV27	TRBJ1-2	TGTGCCAGCAGCTACTCCGGGACAGGGTTCTATGGCTACACCTTC	CASSYSGTGFYGYTF
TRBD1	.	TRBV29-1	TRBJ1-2	TGCAGCGTGGAGACCGGACAGGAGGAGTTATATGGCTACACCTTC	CSVETGQEELYGYTF
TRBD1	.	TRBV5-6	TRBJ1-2	TGTGCCAGCAGCTTGTGGGACAGCTCAGCTAACTATGGCTACACCTTC	CASSLWDSSANYGYTF
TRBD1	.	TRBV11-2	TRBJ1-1	TGTGCCAGCAGCTTAGTAGGGGGCCGGGACGCCCCTGAAGCTTTCTTT	CASSLVGGRDAPEAFF
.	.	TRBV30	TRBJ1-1	TGTGCCTGGAGAGGGCAGGGCGGGGGAACTGAAGCTTTCTTT	CAWRGQGGGTEAFF
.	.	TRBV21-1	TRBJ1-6	TGTGCCAGCAGCAAAGAGGGACAGGGTTGGGGTTCACCCCTCCACTTT	CASSKEGQGWGSPLHF
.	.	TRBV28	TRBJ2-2	TGTGCCAGCGCTCGGTTCTCGAACACCGGGGAGCTGTTTTTT	CASARFSNTGELFF
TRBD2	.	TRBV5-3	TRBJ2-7	TGTGCCAGAAGCCCGCATCTAGCGGGAGAGGGCGAGCAGTACTTC	CARSPHLAGEGEQYF
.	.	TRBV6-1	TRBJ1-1	TGTGCCAGCAGTGAAGGCACAGCAGCAGCTTTCTTT	CASSEGTAAAFF
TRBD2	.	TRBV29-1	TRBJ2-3	TGCAGCGCTGACGGGACTAGCGGGCCCACAGATACGCAGTATTTT	CSADGTSGPTDTQYF
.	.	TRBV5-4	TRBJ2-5	TGTGCCAGCCGAGAGGGGGGGAGGGAGACCCAGTACTTC	CASREGGRETQYF
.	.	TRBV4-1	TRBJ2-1	TGCGCCAGCAGCCAAGTCAGGGACAAGGTCCCCAATGAGCAGTTCTTC	CASSQVRDKVPNEQFF
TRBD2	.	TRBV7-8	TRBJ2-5	TGTGCCAGCAGCTTAGAGGGGCGGGGGAGGCAAGAGACCCAGTACTTC	CASSLEGRGRQETQYF
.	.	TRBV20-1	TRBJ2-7	TGCAGTGCTAGACAGGGGATCGAGCAGTACTTC	CSARQGIEQYF
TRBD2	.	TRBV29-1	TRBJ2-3	TGCAGCGTCGCTGTTAGCGGGAGTGGGACAGATACGCAGTATTTT	CSVAVSGSGTDTQYF
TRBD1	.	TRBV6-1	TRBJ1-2	TGTGCCAGCAGTGAGGGGACAGGTCAGGCCTATGGCTACACCTTC	CASSEGTGQAYGYTF
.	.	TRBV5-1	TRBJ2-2	TGCGCCAGCAGCTTAGAACGGGGGACCGGGGAGCTGTTTTTT	CASSLERGTGELFF
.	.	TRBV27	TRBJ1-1	TGTGCCAGCAGTTATGGCAGTCCCACTGAAGCTTTCTTT	CASSYGSPTEAFF
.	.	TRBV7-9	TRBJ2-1	TGTGCCAGCAGCTTGTTGGCGCGGTACAATGAGCAGTTCTTC	CASSLLARYNEQFF
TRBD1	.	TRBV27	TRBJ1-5	TGTGCCAGCAGTCCTCACAGGGGGCAGCCCCAGCATTTT	CASSPHRGQPQHF
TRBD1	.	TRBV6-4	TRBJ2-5	TGTGCCAGCAGTCCCGGGACAGGGGGCGCGGAGACCCAGTACTTC	CASSPGTGGAETQYF
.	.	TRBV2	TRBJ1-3	TGTGCCAGCAGTGAGTCGGGGGTTGGAAACACCATATATTTT	CASSESGVGNTIYF
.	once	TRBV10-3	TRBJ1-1	TGTGCCATCAGTCCACAGGGCCCCACTGAAGCTTTCTTT	CAISPQGPTEAFF
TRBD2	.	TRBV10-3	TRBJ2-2	TGTGCCATCAAGACTAGCGGGAGCTCCGGCACGAACACCGGGGAGCTGTTTTTT	CAIKTSGSSGTNTGELFF
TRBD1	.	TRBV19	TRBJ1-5	TGTGCCAGTAGGCAATGGACAGGGGCGGATAGCAATCAGCCCCAGCATTTT	CASRQWTGADSNQPQHF
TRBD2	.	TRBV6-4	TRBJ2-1	TGTGCCAGCAGTGACCTAGCGGGAGAACACAATGAGCAGTTCTTC	CASSDLAGEHNEQFF
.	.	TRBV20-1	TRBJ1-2	TGCAGCAACAGAGACTATGGCTACACCTTC	CSNRDYGYTF
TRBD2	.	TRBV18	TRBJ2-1	TGTGCCAGCTCACTAGCGGGCTACAATGAGCAGTTCTTC	CASSLAGYNEQFF